Listed below are T cell receptor beta chains from one sample, sequenced in a study of beta chain features in type 1 diabetes. Repertoires were generated with immunoSEQ multiplex PCR, while TCRdb's copy carries only in-frame clones and drops some. Here the sample spans 200,000 to 250,000 clones, over 7.5% being singletons. Sequencing input: naive CD4+ T cells from blood. Receptors were obtained from a woman under 30 in good health. CDR3s include the opening cysteine and the closing phenylalanine or tryptophan. Each record gives: clone size, V gene, J gene, D gene, CDR3 DNA, CDR3 protein. D genes are given only for firm matches. The size of a clone is reported for some rows only, either as once, few or many, or as a class for expanded clones.

abundance: NA
v_gene: TRBV18
j_gene: TRBJ2-1
d_gene: TRBD2
CDR3nt: TGTGCCAGCTCACCATTCGGGACTAGCGGGACCCTGAGTGAGCAGTTCTTC
CDR3aa: CASSPFGTSGTLSEQFF

abundance: few
v_gene: TRBV5-6
j_gene: TRBJ2-2
d_gene: NA
CDR3nt: TGTGCCAGCAGCTTGGCGGGTCCCGGGGAGCTGTTTTTT
CDR3aa: CASSLAGPGELFF

abundance: NA
v_gene: TRBV5-1
j_gene: TRBJ2-1
d_gene: TRBD2
CDR3nt: TGCGCCAGCAGCCCAAGACTAGCGGGAGGTGCCAATGAGCAGTTCTTC
CDR3aa: CASSPRLAGGANEQFF

abundance: NA
v_gene: TRBV6-1
j_gene: TRBJ1-5
d_gene: NA
CDR3nt: TGTGCCAGCAGTGAGACTATCTTGCTTTCTCCCCAGCATTTT
CDR3aa: CASSETILLSPQHF

abundance: NA
v_gene: TRBV11-2
j_gene: TRBJ2-1
d_gene: NA
CDR3nt: TGTGCCAGCAGCTTAGAAGTGAGCTCCTACAATGAGCAGTTCTTC
CDR3aa: CASSLEVSSYNEQFF

abundance: NA
v_gene: TRBV5-1
j_gene: TRBJ2-5
d_gene: TRBD1
CDR3nt: TGCGCCAGCAGCCCCAGAGGGGGCCGAGGGGATACGGAGACCCAGTACTTC
CDR3aa: CASSPRGGRGDTETQYF

abundance: few
v_gene: TRBV7-3
j_gene: TRBJ2-1
d_gene: TRBD2
CDR3nt: TGTGCCAGCAGCTCCACTAGCGGGGGGGCACAAGAGCAGTTCTTC
CDR3aa: CASSSTSGGAQEQFF

abundance: NA
v_gene: TRBV5-1
j_gene: TRBJ2-1
d_gene: NA
CDR3nt: TGCGCCAGCAGCTCACTCTGGGAGCAGTTCTTC
CDR3aa: CASSSLWEQFF

abundance: NA
v_gene: TRBV19
j_gene: TRBJ2-7
d_gene: TRBD2
CDR3nt: TGTGCCAGTAGAAAGACTAGCGGGGGTAACTACGAGCAGTACTTC
CDR3aa: CASRKTSGGNYEQYF

abundance: NA
v_gene: TRBV4-1
j_gene: TRBJ1-1
d_gene: NA
CDR3nt: TGCGCCAGCAGCCCCAACTCAGGGGTAGCCACTGAAGCTTTCTTT
CDR3aa: CASSPNSGVATEAFF

abundance: NA
v_gene: TRBV5-1
j_gene: TRBJ1-1
d_gene: NA
CDR3nt: TGCGCCAGCAGCTTGACAGGGAGCGCTGAAGCTTTCTTT
CDR3aa: CASSLTGSAEAFF

abundance: few
v_gene: TRBV9
j_gene: TRBJ2-1
d_gene: NA
CDR3nt: TGTGCCAGCAGCGTAGATGGAATACGGGGGAATGAGCAGTTCTTC
CDR3aa: CASSVDGIRGNEQFF

abundance: few
v_gene: TRBV2
j_gene: TRBJ1-6
d_gene: NA
CDR3nt: TGTGCCAGCAGGGCACTCGGAGGGAGTGGTGATTCACCCCTCCACTTT
CDR3aa: CASRALGGSGDSPLHF

abundance: few
v_gene: TRBV7-8
j_gene: TRBJ1-5
d_gene: TRBD1
CDR3nt: TGTGCCAGCACTCCGTACAGGGGGCCGGGCAATCAGCCCCAGCATTTT
CDR3aa: CASTPYRGPGNQPQHF

abundance: few
v_gene: TRBV5-1
j_gene: TRBJ2-1
d_gene: TRBD2
CDR3nt: TGCGCCAGCAGCTTATTTAGGACTAGCGGGAGTCGCCGGTTCTTC
CDR3aa: CASSLFRTSGSRRFF

abundance: NA
v_gene: TRBV5-1
j_gene: TRBJ2-2
d_gene: TRBD1
CDR3nt: TGCGCCAGCAGCCCAGGACAGGGGGTCACCGGGGAGCTGTTTTTT
CDR3aa: CASSPGQGVTGELFF

abundance: few
v_gene: TRBV10-3
j_gene: TRBJ2-7
d_gene: NA
CDR3nt: TGTGCCATCAGTGAGGCAGGCCTCCAACCCGAGCAGTACTTC
CDR3aa: CAISEAGLQPEQYF

abundance: NA
v_gene: TRBV6-6
j_gene: TRBJ2-3
d_gene: NA
CDR3nt: TGTGCCAGTGGGGGAGGTGGCACAGATACGCAGTATTTT
CDR3aa: CASGGGGTDTQYF

abundance: few
v_gene: TRBV14
j_gene: TRBJ1-3
d_gene: NA
CDR3nt: TGTGCCAGCAGCAGTAGGGGTCCTGGAAACACCATATATTTT
CDR3aa: CASSSRGPGNTIYF

abundance: NA
v_gene: TRBV10-3
j_gene: TRBJ2-2
d_gene: NA
CDR3nt: TGTGCCATCAGTCTCCTGTCGACTCAAAGCCCCGGGGAGCTGTTTTTT
CDR3aa: CAISLLSTQSPGELFF

abundance: NA
v_gene: TRBV20-1
j_gene: TRBJ1-4
d_gene: NA
CDR3nt: TGCAGTGCTCCCTCTGGGGGGAAACTGTTTTTT
CDR3aa: CSAPSGGKLFF

abundance: NA
v_gene: TRBV4-2
j_gene: TRBJ1-2
d_gene: TRBD1
CDR3nt: TGTGCCAGCAGCCAAGAGCGGGCAGGGGGGATCTATGGCTACACCTTC
CDR3aa: CASSQERAGGIYGYTF

abundance: few
v_gene: TRBV7-9
j_gene: TRBJ1-2
d_gene: NA
CDR3nt: TGTGCCAGCAGCTTAGAACGTCGGGGCTACACCTTC
CDR3aa: CASSLERRGYTF

abundance: NA
v_gene: TRBV15
j_gene: TRBJ2-7
d_gene: TRBD1
CDR3nt: TGTGCCACCAGCAGACTAAGGGGACAGATCTACGAGCAGTACTTC
CDR3aa: CATSRLRGQIYEQYF

abundance: NA
v_gene: TRBV10-2
j_gene: TRBJ1-2
d_gene: NA
CDR3nt: TGCGCCAGCAGTGATGCAGGGTTCTTCTATGGCTACACCTTC
CDR3aa: CASSDAGFFYGYTF

abundance: NA
v_gene: TRBV6-4
j_gene: TRBJ2-4
d_gene: TRBD2
CDR3nt: TGTGCCAGCAGTGATTTACTAGCGGGACTAGACATTCAGTACTTC
CDR3aa: CASSDLLAGLDIQYF

abundance: few
v_gene: TRBV12-5
j_gene: TRBJ1-5
d_gene: NA
CDR3nt: TGTGCTAGTGGTTTGGCAGGGCGTAACCTACAGCCCCAGCATTTT
CDR3aa: CASGLAGRNLQPQHF

abundance: NA
v_gene: TRBV6-5
j_gene: TRBJ1-1
d_gene: TRBD1
CDR3nt: TGTGCCAGCCACTACAGGGGGAACACTGAAGCTTTCTTT
CDR3aa: CASHYRGNTEAFF

abundance: few
v_gene: TRBV7-9
j_gene: TRBJ1-2
d_gene: TRBD1
CDR3nt: TGTGCCAGCAGCCACGGGACAGGGGGCGAAAAACGTTCCTACACCTTC
CDR3aa: CASSHGTGGEKRSYTF

abundance: few
v_gene: TRBV7-2
j_gene: TRBJ1-1
d_gene: TRBD1
CDR3nt: TGTGCCAGCAGCTTAGCCCGGAGGACAGGGGTAGTTTTT
CDR3aa: CASSLARRTGVVF

abundance: few
v_gene: TRBV25-1
j_gene: TRBJ2-7
d_gene: NA
CDR3nt: TGTGCCAGCAGTGTCTGGGGGCAGGGGAAGCACGGATTTGACGAGCAGTACTTC
CDR3aa: CASSVWGQGKHGFDEQYF

abundance: NA
v_gene: TRBV7-7
j_gene: TRBJ2-5
d_gene: NA
CDR3nt: TGTGCTAGCAGCCCGGGGATTCGAGAGACCCAGTACTTC
CDR3aa: CASSPGIRETQYF

abundance: few
v_gene: TRBV5-6
j_gene: TRBJ1-1
d_gene: NA
CDR3nt: TGTGCCAGCAGCTTCAGGTTGAGAAGGGGTGAGGCTTTCTTT
CDR3aa: CASSFRLRRGEAFF

abundance: NA
v_gene: TRBV7-2
j_gene: TRBJ2-3
d_gene: TRBD2
CDR3nt: TGTGCCAGCAGCTTACATCCGGGAGGGAGCACAGATACGCAGTATTTT
CDR3aa: CASSLHPGGSTDTQYF

abundance: few
v_gene: TRBV11-2
j_gene: TRBJ2-1
d_gene: TRBD2
CDR3nt: TGTGCCAGCAGTTTTGGTCTAGCGGGACGGTCCTACAATGAGCAGTTCTTC
CDR3aa: CASSFGLAGRSYNEQFF

abundance: NA
v_gene: TRBV18
j_gene: TRBJ1-1
d_gene: TRBD1
CDR3nt: TGTGCCAGCTCACCTCAAGGGGGCGAGGTCACTGAAGCTTTCTTT
CDR3aa: CASSPQGGEVTEAFF

abundance: NA
v_gene: TRBV30
j_gene: TRBJ1-6
d_gene: NA
CDR3nt: TGTGCCTGGAGTGTGGAAGGGAGAATTCGCATTCTCCACTTT
CDR3aa: CAWSVEGRIRILHF

abundance: few
v_gene: TRBV2
j_gene: TRBJ2-3
d_gene: NA
CDR3nt: TGTGCCGGCTTGAAACGATCCTCAGATACGCAGTATTTT
CDR3aa: CAGLKRSSDTQYF

abundance: few
v_gene: TRBV28
j_gene: TRBJ2-7
d_gene: TRBD1
CDR3nt: TGTGCCAGCAGTGGTTTTGGGACAGGGGAGCACGAGCAGTACTTC
CDR3aa: CASSGFGTGEHEQYF

abundance: NA
v_gene: TRBV29-1
j_gene: TRBJ2-3
d_gene: TRBD2
CDR3nt: TGCAGCGCCCAACCGGGACTAGCTCCAGATACGCAGTATTTT
CDR3aa: CSAQPGLAPDTQYF

abundance: NA
v_gene: TRBV30
j_gene: TRBJ1-6
d_gene: TRBD1
CDR3nt: TGTGCCTGGAGTGAAGGGACAGGCAGGGGTTCACCCCTCCACTTT
CDR3aa: CAWSEGTGRGSPLHF

abundance: few
v_gene: TRBV4-2
j_gene: TRBJ2-1
d_gene: NA
CDR3nt: TGTGCCAGCAGCCAAGAGTCGGGACAACTTTACAATGAGCAGTTCTTC
CDR3aa: CASSQESGQLYNEQFF

abundance: many
v_gene: TRBV4-1
j_gene: TRBJ1-2
d_gene: NA
CDR3nt: TGCGCCAGCAGCCAAGATAGTGCCTACACCTTC
CDR3aa: CASSQDSAYTF

abundance: NA
v_gene: TRBV19
j_gene: TRBJ1-5
d_gene: NA
CDR3nt: TGTGCCAGTAGTATAGAGGTAGGAGTTAGCAATCAGCCCCAGCATTTT
CDR3aa: CASSIEVGVSNQPQHF

abundance: many
v_gene: TRBV19
j_gene: TRBJ1-1
d_gene: NA
CDR3nt: TGTGCCACCAGGGGTCGGGACGGCATGAACACTGAAGCTTTCTTT
CDR3aa: CATRGRDGMNTEAFF

abundance: NA
v_gene: TRBV5-1
j_gene: TRBJ2-7
d_gene: NA
CDR3nt: TGCGCCAGCAGCTTGCCTTCCTACGAGCAGTACTTC
CDR3aa: CASSLPSYEQYF